These 24 T cell receptor beta chains originate from one sample sequenced in a study of blood T cell repertoires in COVID-19. Sequencing used immunoSEQ multiplex PCR; TCRdb keeps in-frame clones, though not all of them. This table holds under 150,000 clones, 87% found once. Material for sequencing was peripheral blood. The receptors come from a man aged 50 or older with active COVID-19.

The CDR3 coding sequence is TGTGCCAGCAGCTTAGACAGCTTAGCCTACGAGCAGTACTTC. Translating it yields CASSLDSLAYEQYF. The chain joins TRBV7-2 to TRBJ2-7; no definite D call. Germline lookup yields CDR1 SGHTA and CDR2 FQGNSA. The V end was cut by 1 base, the J end by 2 bases, with 9 bases between. There are 14 residues in the CDR3.

The chain links TRBV9 to TRBJ2-5; possibly TRBD1 for D (6 bases). The germline V gene encodes CDR1 SGDLS and CDR2 YYNGEE. V dropped 4 bases and J dropped 3 bases, with 13 bases sitting between them. The CDR3 is 14 amino acids. CDR3 DNA sequence: TGTGCCAGCAGCTCGTGGGCAGGGGAAGAGACCCAGTACTTC. Translation gives CASSSWAGEETQYF.

The chain recombines TRBV9 with TRBJ1-2; tentative D call: TRBD1 (6 bases). This CDR3 region has 14 residues. V was trimmed by 4 bases and J by 4 bases, leaving 14 bases between them. Germline V gene lookup returns CDR1 SGDLS and CDR2 YYNGEE. CDR3 coding DNA: TGTGCCAGCAGCCCAGAGGGGGGGACCTATGGCTACACCTTC. The encoded protein is CASSPEGGTYGYTF.

This clone has a handful of counts. The rearrangement joins TRBV6-5 to TRBJ1-6; tentatively, D is TRBD1 (5 bases). This CDR3 has 15 amino acids. Germline-derived CDR1 and CDR2 are MNHEY and SVGAGI. Trimming took 4 bases from V and 7 from J, leaving 14 bases between them. Here the CDR3 DNA reads TGTGCCAGCAGTTCAGGGTATCATCAGAATTCACCCCTCCACTTT. Protein sequence: CASSSGYHQNSPLHF.

The rearrangement uses TRBV7-9 and TRBJ2-2, with 14 nucleotides matching TRBD2. CDR3 size: 16 residues. The germline CDR1 and CDR2 sequences are SEHNR and FQNEAQ (reference sequence). V gave up 7 bases and J gave up 5 bases; unmatched junction bases: 6. As DNA, the CDR3 is TGTGCCAGCATGACTAGCGGGGGGGCCCGAACCGGGGAGCTGTTTTTT. This sequence encodes CASMTSGGARTGELFF.

The chain carries TRBV21-1 and TRBJ2-7; the table's D call, TRBD1, was not checked against the DNA. TRBV21-1 is a recognized pseudogene. The CDR3 extends over 19 amino acids. The CDR3 DNA reads as TGTGCCAGCAGCAAAGACAGGGGGAAGAGAGGGGTCAGCTCCTACGAGCAGTACTTC. Translated: CASSKDRGKRGVSSYEQYF.

This clone occurred a few times. The chain links TRBV7-2 to TRBJ2-1, with D tentatively TRBD1 (6 bases). CDR3 length: 15 amino acids. Per germline, CDR1 SGHTA and CDR2 FQGNSA. Trimming took off 5 bases at V and 4 bases at J, with 15 bases between the two ends. The CDR3 is CASSTTGQLYNEQFF. The CDR3 nucleotides read TGTGCCAGCAGCACAACAGGGCAGCTTTACAATGAGCAGTTCTTC.

The chain recombines TRBV5-1 with TRBJ2-1; TRBD2 might be the D (7 bases). CDR1 is SGHRS and CDR2 is YFSETQ in the germline V gene. The CDR3 is made up of 12 amino acids. V shed 7 bases and J shed 8 bases, with 13 bases lying between them. The CDR3 loop is CASWGGQDEQFF. CDR3 nucleotide sequence: TGCGCCAGCTGGGGGGGGCAGGATGAGCAGTTCTTC.

The gene calls are TRBV6-5 and TRBJ2-7; 7 nucleotides agree with TRBD2. The CDR3 is 16 residues long. The V gene end was trimmed by 0 bases and the J gene end by 0 bases; junction bases not matched to a gene: 5. Germline V gene data show CDR1 as MNHEY and CDR2 as SVGAGI. CDR3 DNA sequence: TGTGCCAGCAGTTACTCGGGGGGGAGGGCCTCCTACGAGCAGTACTTC. Its translation is CASSYSGGRASYEQYF.

The chain carries TRBV7-2 and TRBJ2-1; 12 nucleotides match TRBD2. The germline V gene encodes CDR1 SGHTA and CDR2 FQGNSA. The CDR3 extends over 19 amino acids. V trimming: 5 bases; J trimming: 0 bases; junction bases outside the gene matches: 11. The CDR3 is CASSQPTSGGRGSYNEQFF. The CDR3 region has the DNA TGTGCCAGCAGCCAGCCGACTAGCGGGGGCCGAGGCTCCTACAATGAGCAGTTCTTC.

V is TRBV11-3 and J is TRBJ2-5; D is ambiguous. The V end was cut by 4 bases, the J end by 7 bases, with 22 bases between. The CDR3 length is 16 residues. The germline CDR1 and CDR2 sequences are SGHNT and YENEEA. In nucleotides, the CDR3 is TGTGCCAGCAGCTCTTCCGCCCCCTCCAGCGTGAGGACCCAGTACTTC. Its translation is CASSSSAPSSVRTQYF.

The rearrangement links TRBV28 to TRBJ1-2, with 8 positions matching TRBD1. The CDR3 runs 12 residues. V shed 5 bases, J shed 8 bases, and the junction held 4 bases outside the gene matches. Germline lookup yields CDR1 MDHEN and CDR2 SYDVKM. CDR3 in amino acids: CASSSAGGGYTF. The CDR3 DNA reads TGTGCCAGCAGTAGCGCAGGGGGCGGCTACACCTTC.

The V gene is TRBV4-2, the J gene TRBJ1-5, with a possible D match to TRBD1 (5 bases). The CDR3 extends over 15 amino acids. V shed 3 bases and J shed 1 base, with 10 bases lying between them. From germline, CDR1 is LGHNA and CDR2 YNFKEQ. The CDR3 here is CASSQTTASNQPQHF. The CDR3 region has the DNA TGTGCCAGCAGCCAGACGACAGCCAGCAATCAGCCCCAGCATTTT.

The chain links TRBV19 to TRBJ2-5; a weak D match, TRBD2 (6 bases). Germline CDR1 is LNHDA and CDR2 is SQIVND (reference sequence). The CDR3 spans 13 residues. The ends were cut back, 8 bases at V and 1 base at J, with 11 bases in the middle. CDR3: CASSAGSQETQYF. CDR3 DNA: TGTGCCAGTTCTGCCGGGAGCCAAGAGACCCAGTACTTC. Filled out from reference TRBV19 and TRBJ2-5, the complete variable domain reads DGGITQSPKYLFRKEGQNVTLSCEQNLNHDAMYWYRQDPGQGLRLIYYSQIVNDFQKGDIAEGYSVSREKKESFPLTVTSAQKNPTAFYLCASSAGSQETQYFGPGTRLLVL.

The chain couples TRBV6-6 to TRBJ2-7, with D possibly TRBD1 on 5 matching bases. The germline V gene encodes CDR1 MNHNY and CDR2 SVGAGI (reference sequence). This CDR3 contains 13 residues. Between the trimmed V and J ends, which lost 8 bases and 3 bases, there was a span of 14 bases. As DNA, the CDR3 is TGTGCCAGCCGAGGACACAATGACTACGAGCAGTACTTC. Protein sequence: CASRGHNDYEQYF.

The chain has TRBV6-6 and TRBJ1-2; 7 nucleotides match TRBD1. V lost 6 bases and J lost 8; bases outside the gene matches: 6. This CDR3 has 12 residues. The germline V gene encodes CDR1 MNHNY and CDR2 SVGAGI (reference sequence). The CDR3 spells CASSGQAEGYTF. The CDR3 region has the DNA TGTGCCAGCAGCGGACAGGCCGAGGGCTACACCTTC.

The chain employs TRBV7-8 and TRBJ2-1; TRBD2 might be the D (5 bases). The CDR3 spans 15 residues. The germline V gene encodes CDR1 SGHVS and CDR2 FQNEAQ. V lost 1 base and J lost 5, with 12 bases in between. As DNA, the CDR3 is TGTGCCAGCAGCTTAGTTGGAACGGGGAACAATGAGCAGTTCTTC. Its translation: CASSLVGTGNNEQFF.

The J gene is TRBJ1-5, the V gene TRBV2; D might be TRBD1 (5 bases). Germline values: CDR1 SNHLY, CDR2 FYNNEI. Trimming removed 2 bases from V and 6 bases from J, with 14 bases in between. The CDR3 covers 15 residues. CDR3 nucleotide sequence: TGTGCCAGCAGTGAATCCTCAGGGTCAAGTCAGCCCCAGCATTTT. It is translated as CASSESSGSSQPQHF.

The rearrangement links TRBV19 to TRBJ2-2, with 10 bases that match TRBD1. The CDR3 length is 14 residues. V lost 6 bases and J lost 6; bases outside the gene matches: 4. CDR1 and CDR2 from the germline V gene are LNHDA and SQIVND (reference sequence). The CDR3 here is CASSPGQGAGELFF. CDR3 bases: TGTGCCAGTAGCCCCGGACAGGGGGCCGGGGAGCTGTTTTTT.

This chain links TRBV18 with TRBJ2-3, with 12 nucleotides matching TRBD2. Trimming removed 1 base from V and 3 bases from J; junction bases left unmatched: 8. The CDR3 runs 18 residues. The germline V gene has CDR1 KGHSH and CDR2 LQKENI. CDR3 in amino acids: CASSPRPTSGGATDTQYF. The CDR3 nucleotides are TGTGCCAGCTCACCACGGCCGACTAGCGGGGGAGCTACAGATACGCAGTATTTT. Full variable domain (missing parts from reference TRBV18 and TRBJ2-3): NAGVMQNPRHLVRRRGQEARLRCSPMKGHSHVYWYRQLPEEGLKFMVYLQKENIIDESGMPKERFSAEFPKEGPSILRIQQVVRGDSAAYFCASSPRPTSGGATDTQYFGPGTRLTVL.

The chain uses TRBV7-8 and TRBJ1-3, with no clear D. The ends were cut back, 6 bases at V and 0 bases at J, with 12 bases in the middle. The CDR3 covers 15 residues. Germline V CDR1 and CDR2: SGHVS, FQNEAQ. This CDR3 reads CASSFSSGSGNTIYF. CDR3 nucleotide sequence: TGTGCCAGCAGTTTTTCATCGGGCTCTGGAAACACCATATATTTT.

The chain uses TRBV5-4 and TRBJ2-7; 8 bases line up with TRBD2. The germline V gene has CDR1 SGHNT and CDR2 YYREEE (reference sequence). The CDR3 totals 13 residues. Trimming removed 1 base from V and 7 bases from J; junction bases left unmatched: 4. As DNA, the CDR3 is TGTGCCAGCAGCTTGTACCGGGGGGGAGAGCAGTACTTC. Translation gives CASSLYRGGEQYF.

V and J are TRBV27 and TRBJ2-7, with 11 bases aligning to TRBD2. V was clipped by 4 bases and J by 3 bases; unmatched bases: 8. This CDR3 contains 16 residues. CDR1 is MNHEY and CDR2 is SMNVEV in the germline V gene (reference sequence). The CDR3 DNA reads TGTGCCAGCAGTTCATGGACTAGCGGGCTGATCTACGAGCAGTACTTC. It specifies CASSSWTSGLIYEQYF.

Remarks on this clone: The same CDR3 also results from other DNA sequences found in this sample. The chain recombines TRBV3-1 (or the pseudogene TRBV3-2) with TRBJ2-3; D not resolved. CDR1 is LGHDT and CDR2 is YNNKEL in the germline V gene (reference sequence). There are 13 residues in the CDR3. Trimming cost V 2 bases and J 3 bases, with 6 bases left between them. The CDR3 DNA follows: TGTGCCAGCAGCCAACGGTCAACAGATACGCAGTATTTT. This translates into CASSQRSTDTQYF.